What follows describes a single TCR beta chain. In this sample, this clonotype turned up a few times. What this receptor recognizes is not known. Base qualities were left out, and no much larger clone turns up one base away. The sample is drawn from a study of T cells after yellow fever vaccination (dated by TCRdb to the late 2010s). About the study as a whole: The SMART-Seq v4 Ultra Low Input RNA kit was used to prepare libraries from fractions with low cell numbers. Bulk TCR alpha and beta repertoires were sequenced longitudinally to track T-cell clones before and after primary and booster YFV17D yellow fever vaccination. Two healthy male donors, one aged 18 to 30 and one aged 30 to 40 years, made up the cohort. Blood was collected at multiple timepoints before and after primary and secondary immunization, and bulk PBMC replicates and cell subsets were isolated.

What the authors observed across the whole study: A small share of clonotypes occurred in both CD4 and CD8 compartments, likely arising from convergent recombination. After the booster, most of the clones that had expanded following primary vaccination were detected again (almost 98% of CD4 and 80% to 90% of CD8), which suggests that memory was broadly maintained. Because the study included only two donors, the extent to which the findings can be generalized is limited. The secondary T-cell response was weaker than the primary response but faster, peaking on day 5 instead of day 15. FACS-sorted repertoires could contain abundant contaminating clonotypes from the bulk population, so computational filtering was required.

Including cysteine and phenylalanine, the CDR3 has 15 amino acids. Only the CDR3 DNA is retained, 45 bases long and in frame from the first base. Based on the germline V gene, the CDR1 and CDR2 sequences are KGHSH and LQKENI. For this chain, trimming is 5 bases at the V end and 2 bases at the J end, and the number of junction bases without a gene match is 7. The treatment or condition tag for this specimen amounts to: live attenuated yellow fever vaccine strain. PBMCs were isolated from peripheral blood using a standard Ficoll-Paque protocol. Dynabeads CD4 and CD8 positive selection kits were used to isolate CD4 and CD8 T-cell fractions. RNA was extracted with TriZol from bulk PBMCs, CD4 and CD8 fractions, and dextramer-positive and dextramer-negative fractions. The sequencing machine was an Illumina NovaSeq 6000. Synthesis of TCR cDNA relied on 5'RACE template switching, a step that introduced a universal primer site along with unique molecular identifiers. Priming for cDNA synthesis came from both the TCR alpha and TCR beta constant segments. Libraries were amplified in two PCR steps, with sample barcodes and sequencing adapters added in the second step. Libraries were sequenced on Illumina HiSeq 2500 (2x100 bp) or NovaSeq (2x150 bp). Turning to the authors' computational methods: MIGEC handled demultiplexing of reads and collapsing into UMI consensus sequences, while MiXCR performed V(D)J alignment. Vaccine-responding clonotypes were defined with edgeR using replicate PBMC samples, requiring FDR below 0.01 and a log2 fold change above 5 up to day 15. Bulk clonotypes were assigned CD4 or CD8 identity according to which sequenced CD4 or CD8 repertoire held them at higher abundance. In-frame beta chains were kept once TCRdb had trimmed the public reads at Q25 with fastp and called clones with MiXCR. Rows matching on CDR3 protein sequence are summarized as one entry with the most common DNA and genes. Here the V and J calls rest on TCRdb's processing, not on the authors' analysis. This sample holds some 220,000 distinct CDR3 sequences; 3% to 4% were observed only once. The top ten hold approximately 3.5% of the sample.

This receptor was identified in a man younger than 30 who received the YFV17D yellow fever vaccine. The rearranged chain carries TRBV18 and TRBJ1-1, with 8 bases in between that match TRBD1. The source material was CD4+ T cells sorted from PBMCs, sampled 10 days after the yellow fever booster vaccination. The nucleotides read TGTGCCAGCTCAGGAAATCAGGGGGCTAACACTGAAGCTTTCTTT. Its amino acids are CASSGNQGANTEAFF. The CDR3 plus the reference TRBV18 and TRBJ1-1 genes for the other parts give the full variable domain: NAGVMQNPRHLVRRRGQEARLRCSPMKGHSHVYWYRQLPEEGLKFMVYLQKENIIDESGMPKERFSAEFPKEGPSILRIQQVVRGDSAAYFCASSGNQGANTEAFFGQGTRLTVV.